This entry features one TCR beta chain sequence. Antigen: not known. Sequencing was performed with immunoSEQ multiplex PCR; in TCRdb, only in-frame clones are kept and a portion is missing. Among over 950,000 clones listed, roughly 80% were seen once. The source of the sample is a study of shared clonotypes between healthy human individuals. Study background: Samples came from a couple of female and a few male donors aged 18 to 49. Study observations and caveats: The study generally estimated greater richness for naive than memory subsets. A reduction in generation probabilities was seen for non-shared clonotypes relative to those shared by all four donors. Donor clonotype sharing was expected to depend on sequencing depth.

V trimming: 3 bases; J trimming: 4 bases; junction bases outside the gene matches: 7. Germline V gene data show CDR1 as SGHTA and CDR2 as FQGNSA. This CDR3 is 16 amino acids long. Source material: memory CD4+ T cells from PBMCs. Noted subset: CD45RA-negative fraction. This clonotype was sampled from a man in his late teens or twenties in good health. Some clones in this sample may be carry-over from other donors' samples. The chain uses TRBV7-2 and TRBJ2-3; 10 nucleotides match TRBD2. DNA of the CDR3: TGTGCCAGCAGCTTCTTAGCGGGAGGTTCTGCAGATACGCAGTATTTT. Protein sequence: CASSFLAGGSADTQYF.